The sequence of this T cell receptor beta chain was determined in a study of T-cell memory formation after mild COVID-19 (dated by TCRdb to about 2021). Some background on the complete study: TCR sequence clusters from the two donors were found to be largely donor specific. T-cell clones expanding and contracting after mild COVID-19 in a couple of donors were tracked by longitudinal TCRalpha and TCRbeta repertoire sequencing. Two young, previously healthy adult volunteers made up the cohort, one male and one female. Results and caveats for the whole study, not just this receptor: From day 15 to 85, contracting clones showed balanced CD4/CD8 phenotypes, whereas a second wave of clones that expanded from day 15 to 37 leaned towards CD4+. Contracting CD4+ clones were located mainly in the CM and EM memory subsets, whereas CD8+ clones were found to be enriched in EMRA. SARS-CoV-2 specificity was not confirmed for the second-wave clones peaking on day 37. Only a couple of mild cases were covered by the study, and larger cohorts that include severe cases with pre-infection samples were considered necessary. Some responding clones were detected in pre-infection memory, suggesting pre-existing cross-reactive memory T cells joined the SARS-CoV-2 response.

Ficoll-Paque density gradient centrifugation was the method used to isolate PBMCs. CDR1 SGHRS and CDR2 YFSETQ are derived from the germline V gene. The CDR3 covers 14 residues, taking in both the cysteine and the phenylalanine. Here the CDR3 DNA is all that survives: 42 bases in frame from base 1. Relative to germline, V is missing 4 bases and J is missing 2 bases, with 4 bases of the junction outside any gene match. These reads were obtained on an Illumina NovaSeq 6000. Using 5'RACE with constant-segment primers, TCRalpha and TCRbeta cDNA libraries were constructed, with sample barcodes and unique molecular identifiers added in the process. Trizol reagent was used to extract RNA from every sample. The libraries were amplified in two PCR steps, and the second step added a second sample barcode and Illumina TruSeq adapters. Sequencing of the libraries was done on an Illumina NovaSeq, producing 2 x 150 bp paired-end reads. The study's processing was this. The reads were demultiplexed and collapsed into UMI-guided consensus sequences using migec v1.2.7. Using mixcr v2.1.11, UMI consensuses were aligned to TRA and TRB V and J templates and then assembled into clonotypes. Expanded or contracted clonotypes were those called significant by both edgeR and NoisET, with noise models trained on biological replicates. For edgeR calls, a false discovery rate-adjusted p below 0.01 and a log2 fold-change threshold of 1 were applied. PCA with hierarchical clustering of max-normalized trajectories of the 1000 most abundant clonotypes was used as exploratory dynamics analysis. Separately sequenced CD4+ and CD8+ repertoires were used to assign the CD4 or CD8 phenotype of responding clones. TCRdb reworked the public reads: Q25 trimming with fastp, MiXCR clone assembly, productive beta chains retained. When rows share a CDR3 protein, they turn into one entry using the most common DNA and genes. Here the V and J calls rest on TCRdb's processing, not on the authors' analysis. The sample table records around 200,000 distinct CDR3 sequences; 9% to 10% of these occur just once. The top ten constitute 3.5% to 4% of the sample.

As concerns this clonotype: Its antigen is currently not known. No base quality values were provided; no much bigger clone lies one nucleotide off.

This clonotype originated in a man younger than 35 who had mild COVID-19 (a few samples of this study predate the infection). The sample titles of this study are shuffled in the database, so cell type and time point are left out; the donor was told from shared clones. This chain is built from TRBV5-1 and TRBJ2-5, with 8 central nucleotides matching TRBD1. The sequencing input was PBMCs or a T cell subset sorted from them (not recorded which). The CDR3 in this case is CASSHGTGQETQYF. The DNA reads TGCGCCAGCAGCCACGGGACAGGACAAGAGACCCAGTACTTC.